A selection of T cell receptor beta chains follows, all from one sample in a study of neurological immune-mediated disorders. TCRdb independently ran MiXCR on the 5' RACE reads; one entry per CDR3 protein. The sample has approximately 59,000 distinct CDR3 sequences; over 4% are singletons. The sample was PBMCs. These receptors all stem from a human donor with multiple sclerosis. The donor label of this sample is uncertain. Both conserved end residues are part of each CDR3. A D gene is named only where the DNA matches it firmly. Expanded clones get a size class; other rows say once, few or many, or leave the size out.

v_gene	len	abundance	j_gene	d_gene	CDR3aa	CDR3nt
TRBV7-9	15	many	TRBJ1-1	TRBD1	CASRYYQGANTEAFF	TGTGCCAGCAGGTACTACCAGGGGGCCAACACTGAAGCTTTCTTT
TRBV9	15	many	TRBJ2-6	TRBD1	CASSATGAGANVLTF	TGTGCCAGCAGCGCCACAGGGGCTGGGGCCAACGTCCTGACTTTC
TRBV6-4	17	many	TRBJ2-5	TRBD2	CASSDSISGGLEETQYF	TGTGCCAGCAGTGACTCGATTAGCGGGGGCCTCGAGGAGACCCAGTACTTC
TRBV7-2	15	.	TRBJ1-5	.	CASSSGKADNQPQHF	TGTGCCAGCAGCTCAGGGAAGGCAGATAATCAGCCCCAGCATTTT
TRBV6-6	13	many	TRBJ1-5	.	CASSYQGRQPQHF	TGTGCCAGCAGTTACCAGGGCCGGCAGCCCCAGCATTTT
TRBV19	15	many	TRBJ2-3	.	CASSSVGSWTDTQYF	TGTGCCAGTAGTTCGGTGGGGTCTTGGACAGATACGCAGTATTTT
TRBV4-1	16	many	TRBJ2-1	.	CASSPMGRLGAYEQFF	TGCGCCAGCAGCCCCATGGGGCGGCTCGGGGCCTATGAGCAGTTCTTC
TRBV20-1	13	many	TRBJ1-5	.	CSVQGIGNQPQHF	TGCAGTGTTCAGGGGATTGGCAATCAGCCCCAGCATTTT
TRBV6-2/TRBV6-3	14	many	TRBJ2-3	.	CASSYSEPTDTQYF	TGTGCCAGCAGTTACTCCGAGCCCACAGATACGCAGTATTTT
TRBV20-1	17	many	TRBJ2-1	.	CSARDPGAGGTYNEQFF	TGCAGTGCTAGAGACCCCGGGGCTGGCGGGACCTACAATGAGCAGTTCTTC
TRBV20-1	14	many	TRBJ1-2	TRBD1	CSAIPGQGPYGYTF	TGCAGTGCTATACCGGGACAGGGACCCTATGGCTACACCTTC
TRBV20-1	14	few	TRBJ2-7	TRBD1	CSATSGTGSNEQYF	TGCAGTGCTACCTCCGGGACAGGATCAAACGAGCAGTACTTC
TRBV5-1	13	many	TRBJ2-1	.	CASSLGANNEQFF	TGCGCCAGCAGCTTGGGTGCGAACAATGAGCAGTTCTTC
TRBV19	13	many	TRBJ2-5	TRBD2	CASRGLAEETQYF	TGTGCCAGTAGGGGACTAGCGGAGGAGACCCAGTACTTC
TRBV10-2	12	many	TRBJ1-5	.	CASSDPDQPQHF	TGCGCCAGCAGTGATCCCGATCAGCCCCAGCATTTT
TRBV6-6	12	many	TRBJ2-3	.	CASSYARDTQYF	TGTGCCAGCAGTTATGCGAGAGATACGCAGTATTTT
TRBV20-1	14	many	TRBJ1-6	TRBD1	CSARPTGYNSPLHF	TGCAGTGCTCGTCCGACAGGGTACAATTCACCCCTCCACTTT